This T cell receptor beta chain was recorded in a study of lymphopenia after photon versus proton radiotherapy. Here immunoSEQ multiplex PCR was the method, and the copy in TCRdb shows in-frame clones only, minus some. The sample lists 20,000 to 30,000 clones, roughly 80% seen once, with roughly 24% in the top ten. The length of the CDR3 is 15 residues. Trimming removed 6 bases from V and 0 bases from J, with 12 bases in between. The germline V gene encodes CDR1 MNHEY and CDR2 SVGAGI. Whole-study findings and limits: Survival link was tested only in deceased patients; proton benefit remains a possibility.

Of note for this clone: Its antigen is still unknown.

Sequenced here: peripheral blood, sampled from a patient treated with photon-based radiotherapy. This TCR was recovered from a man aged 40-50 years with gastric cancer. This chain joins TRBV6-5 and TRBJ2-1, with D perhaps TRBD1 (6 bases). CDR3 residues: CASSLDRSSYNEQFF. The CDR3 DNA reads TGTGCCAGCAGCCTAGACAGGAGCTCCTACAATGAGCAGTTCTTC.